This is a list of T cell receptor beta chains from one sample in a study of T cell responses to AZD1222 COVID-19 vaccine. Some clones are missing from TCRdb's copy, which holds only in-frame ones; the method was immunoSEQ multiplex PCR. The table has some 110,000 clones, 89% seen once; the top ten hold 15% to 20%. Source: peripheral blood, taken on day 0 of AZD1222 vaccination. The source is an adult in good health. CDR3s include the opening cysteine and the closing phenylalanine or tryptophan. A D gene is named only where the DNA matches it firmly. Expanded clones get a size class; other rows say once, few or many, or leave the size out.

>TRBD2|TRBJ2-1|few|TRBV5-6
TGTGCCAGCACCTTCGGGACTAGCGGGTACAATGAGCAGTTCTTC
CASTFGTSGYNEQFF
>NA|TRBJ2-7|NA|TRBV6-5
TGTGCCAGCAAGGAGACGATGAGCTCCTACGAGCAGTACTTC
CASKETMSSYEQYF
>TRBD2|TRBJ2-1|NA|TRBV5-4
TGTGCCAGCAGCTACGATCCGGGACTAGCGAATGAGCAGTTCTTC
CASSYDPGLANEQFF
>NA|TRBJ2-2|NA|TRBV3-1/TRBV3-2
TGTGCCAGCAGCCAGTCAGGGGGGACCGGGGAGCTGTTTTTT
CASSQSGGTGELFF
>NA|TRBJ2-7|NA|TRBV10-2
TGCGCCAGCAGTGATGGTCAGCCCTACGAGCAGTACTTC
CASSDGQPYEQYF
>NA|TRBJ1-2|NA|TRBV7-3
TGTGCCAGCAGCTTAACTGGGCCCCGGGACTATGGCTACACCTTC
CASSLTGPRDYGYTF
>NA|TRBJ2-1|NA|TRBV6-4
TGTGCCGGACACAGGGCGTCAAATGAGCAGTTCTTC
CAGHRASNEQFF
>NA|TRBJ1-1|NA|TRBV4-1
TGCGCCAGCAACATTCGTCGAGGGATAGTCACTGAAGCTTTCTTT
CASNIRRGIVTEAFF
>TRBD1|TRBJ2-7|NA|TRBV6-5
TGTGCCAGCAGTTACTCGATGACAGGGGGATCCTACGAGCAGTACTTC
CASSYSMTGGSYEQYF
>NA|TRBJ1-5|NA|TRBV2
TGTGCCAGCAGTGAATCGGGGCAGCCCCAGCATTTT
CASSESGQPQHF
>NA|TRBJ1-5|NA|TRBV19
TGTGCCAGTAGCCTGACAGGTAGTAATCAGCCCCAGCATTTT
CASSLTGSNQPQHF
>NA|TRBJ1-1|NA|TRBV6-5
TGTGCCAGCGAGCGCCCCCCCCGAGTTGAAGCTTTCTTT
CASERPPRVEAFF
>TRBD1|TRBJ1-2|NA|TRBV29-1
TGCAGCGTTGGACAGGGGGGGAACTATGGCTACACCTTC
CSVGQGGNYGYTF
>NA|TRBJ1-2|NA|TRBV7-8
TGTGCCAGCAGCCTAGAGGGAGGACCTAACTATGGCTACACCTTC
CASSLEGGPNYGYTF
>NA|TRBJ2-5|NA|TRBV6-1
TGTGCCAGCAGTGAAGCGGGGGAGACCCAGTACTTC
CASSEAGETQYF
>NA|TRBJ1-1|NA|TRBV5-1
TGCGCCAGCAGCTTGGAGGGATCTGAAGCTTTCTTT
CASSLEGSEAFF
>TRBD1|TRBJ2-3|once|TRBV11-2
TGTGCCAGCAGCTTAACAGGGGCTTGGGCAGATACGCAGTATTTT
CASSLTGAWADTQYF
>NA|TRBJ2-1|NA|TRBV24-1
TGTGCCACCAGTGAATCGGGACTCTCCAGCTCCTACAATGAGCAGTTCTTC
CATSESGLSSSYNEQFF
>NA|TRBJ2-7|NA|TRBV7-9
TGTGCCAGCAGCTTATCAGGGACACTTTACTACGAGCAGTACTTC
CASSLSGTLYYEQYF
>NA|TRBJ2-7|NA|TRBV19
TGTGCCAGTAGTTGGGTTTTAGAGGGCTACGAGCAGTACTTC
CASSWVLEGYEQYF
>NA|TRBJ1-1|NA|TRBV5-1
TGCGCCAGCACCCCGCAGGGGACTCCGACCACTGAAGCTTTCTTT
CASTPQGTPTTEAFF
>TRBD1|TRBJ2-5|NA|TRBV5-4
TGTGCCAGCAGCTTGGGACAGGGTATAGAGACCCAGTACTTC
CASSLGQGIETQYF
>NA|TRBJ1-3|NA|TRBV6-5
TGTGCCAGCAGTTACTTGGGGGTGACTGGAAACACCATATATTTT
CASSYLGVTGNTIYF
>NA|TRBJ1-1|NA|TRBV5-5
TGTGCCAGCAGCTCGGGGAACACTGAAGCTTTCTTT
CASSSGNTEAFF
>NA|TRBJ1-5|NA|TRBV12-5
TGTGCTAGTGGTCCAGGAAGCTATAGCAATCAGCCCCAGCATTTT
CASGPGSYSNQPQHF
>NA|TRBJ1-1|NA|TRBV19
TGTGCCAGTAGTACCCGGGCCCCGAACACTGAAGCTTTCTTT
CASSTRAPNTEAFF
>NA|TRBJ1-5|once|TRBV4-1
TGCGCCAGCAGCCAATACCCGACCCGTCAGCCCCAGCATTTT
CASSQYPTRQPQHF
>NA|TRBJ1-2|few|TRBV6-1
TGTGCCAGCAGTGAAGAGTATACAGCCTATGGCTACACCTTC
CASSEEYTAYGYTF
>NA|TRBJ1-4|NA|TRBV2
NA
CASILDRGEEKLFF